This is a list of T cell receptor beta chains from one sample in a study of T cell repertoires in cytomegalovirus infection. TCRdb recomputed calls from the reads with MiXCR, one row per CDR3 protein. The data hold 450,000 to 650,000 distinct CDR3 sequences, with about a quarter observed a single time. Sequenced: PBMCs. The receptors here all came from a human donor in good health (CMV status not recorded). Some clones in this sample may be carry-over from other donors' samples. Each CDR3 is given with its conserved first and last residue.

cdr3_aa: CASSLNAKETQYF
j_call: TRBJ2-5
cdr3_length: 13
v_call: TRBV7-3

cdr3_aa: CASSYNGNQPQHF
j_call: TRBJ1-5
cdr3_length: 13
v_call: TRBV6-5

cdr3_aa: CAISGQTASSYEQYF
j_call: TRBJ2-7
cdr3_length: 15
v_call: TRBV10-3

cdr3_aa: CASSFGGLAGGGEQFF
j_call: TRBJ2-1
cdr3_length: 16
v_call: TRBV7-2

cdr3_aa: CASSSGTGLHNEQFF
j_call: TRBJ2-1
cdr3_length: 15
v_call: TRBV6-6

cdr3_aa: CASTLFRSTDTQYF
j_call: TRBJ2-3
cdr3_length: 14
v_call: TRBV6-2/TRBV6-3

cdr3_aa: CASMTGLAGRWAGELFF
j_call: TRBJ2-2
cdr3_length: 17
v_call: TRBV2

cdr3_aa: CASSVEGAEAFF
j_call: TRBJ1-1
cdr3_length: 12
v_call: TRBV9

cdr3_aa: CASSGQAGYSNQPQHF
j_call: TRBJ1-5
cdr3_length: 16
v_call: TRBV2

cdr3_aa: CASTGLAEETQYF
j_call: TRBJ2-5
cdr3_length: 13
v_call: TRBV2

cdr3_aa: CASSQDRDATGTGNTIYF
j_call: TRBJ1-3
cdr3_length: 18
v_call: TRBV4-1

cdr3_aa: CASSLMRGPSTGELFF
j_call: TRBJ2-2
cdr3_length: 16
v_call: TRBV28

cdr3_aa: CSARETRGTYEQYF
j_call: TRBJ2-7
cdr3_length: 14
v_call: TRBV20-1

cdr3_aa: CASSLRASRHNEQFF
j_call: TRBJ2-1
cdr3_length: 15
v_call: TRBV7-2

cdr3_aa: CASSIQGAGQPQHF
j_call: TRBJ1-5
cdr3_length: 14
v_call: TRBV19

cdr3_aa: CATSDPLAGGPLGQFF
j_call: TRBJ2-1
cdr3_length: 16
v_call: TRBV24-1

cdr3_aa: CASSVNGGLAGYNEQFF
j_call: TRBJ2-1
cdr3_length: 17
v_call: TRBV9

cdr3_aa: CASSPKGFSGATYEQYF
j_call: TRBJ2-7
cdr3_length: 17
v_call: TRBV7-2

cdr3_aa: CASRRGLGGTDTQYF
j_call: TRBJ2-3
cdr3_length: 15
v_call: TRBV7-2

cdr3_aa: CASSFQVNTGELFF
j_call: TRBJ2-2
cdr3_length: 14
v_call: TRBV27

cdr3_aa: CASSYAGGPSSQYF
j_call: TRBJ2-3
cdr3_length: 14
v_call: TRBV6-2/TRBV6-3

cdr3_aa: CASSLLVGGGTDTQYF
j_call: TRBJ2-3
cdr3_length: 16
v_call: TRBV11-2

cdr3_aa: CASSLRTGSYEQYF
j_call: TRBJ2-7
cdr3_length: 14
v_call: TRBV12-3/TRBV12-4

cdr3_aa: CASSLIMGIRETQYF
j_call: TRBJ2-5
cdr3_length: 15
v_call: TRBV11-3

cdr3_aa: CASSPRGALGNTIYF
j_call: TRBJ1-3
cdr3_length: 15
v_call: TRBV3-1

cdr3_aa: CASRIAGEDTQYF
j_call: TRBJ2-3
cdr3_length: 13
v_call: TRBV6-5

cdr3_aa: CASSQSGGSNQPQHF
j_call: TRBJ1-5
cdr3_length: 15
v_call: TRBV23-1

cdr3_aa: CASGLAGTADSYEQYF
j_call: TRBJ2-7
cdr3_length: 16
v_call: TRBV12-5

cdr3_aa: CASSHGLVETQYF
j_call: TRBJ2-5
cdr3_length: 13
v_call: TRBV10-2

cdr3_aa: CASSTRTSGAFNEQFF
j_call: TRBJ2-1
cdr3_length: 16
v_call: TRBV7-2

cdr3_aa: CASSQGMQPQHF
j_call: TRBJ1-5
cdr3_length: 12
v_call: TRBV7-2

cdr3_aa: CASSSDSNNSPLHF
j_call: TRBJ1-6
cdr3_length: 14
v_call: TRBV7-2

cdr3_aa: CASSQIGASSGNTIYF
j_call: TRBJ1-3
cdr3_length: 16
v_call: TRBV6-1

cdr3_aa: CASSGRNYGYTF
j_call: TRBJ1-2
cdr3_length: 12
v_call: TRBV19

cdr3_aa: CASSSRGGTGYGYTF
j_call: TRBJ1-2
cdr3_length: 15
v_call: TRBV11-2

cdr3_aa: CASSIGAGLANGNEQFF
j_call: TRBJ2-1
cdr3_length: 17
v_call: TRBV19

cdr3_aa: CASSDPSGSSTDTQYF
j_call: TRBJ2-3
cdr3_length: 16
v_call: TRBV6-1

cdr3_aa: CASGVGKMNTEAFF
j_call: TRBJ1-1
cdr3_length: 14
v_call: TRBV7-2

cdr3_aa: CASSQGLGKTQYF
j_call: TRBJ2-5
cdr3_length: 13
v_call: TRBV11-2

cdr3_aa: CASSLYGDWTDTQYF
j_call: TRBJ2-3
cdr3_length: 15
v_call: TRBV12-3/TRBV12-4

cdr3_aa: CASSETSGMGNEQFF
j_call: TRBJ2-1
cdr3_length: 15
v_call: TRBV9

cdr3_aa: CASSLEAGGGYEQYF
j_call: TRBJ2-7
cdr3_length: 15
v_call: TRBV7-2

cdr3_aa: CASSFSQPQHF
j_call: TRBJ1-5
cdr3_length: 11
v_call: TRBV7-9

cdr3_aa: CAISDYSLPGEGNEKLFF
j_call: TRBJ1-4
cdr3_length: 18
v_call: TRBV10-3

cdr3_aa: CASSLTHQSQETQYF
j_call: TRBJ2-5
cdr3_length: 15
v_call: TRBV5-1

cdr3_aa: CASWTGGITDTQYF
j_call: TRBJ2-3
cdr3_length: 14
v_call: TRBV5-1

cdr3_aa: CASSYRQRRGDNEQFF
j_call: TRBJ2-1
cdr3_length: 16
v_call: TRBV6-5

cdr3_aa: CASSPSGGNTIYF
j_call: TRBJ1-3
cdr3_length: 13
v_call: TRBV12-3/TRBV12-4

cdr3_aa: CASSFEVPDTQYF
j_call: TRBJ2-3
cdr3_length: 13
v_call: TRBV7-2

cdr3_aa: CASSDRSTYNEQFF
j_call: TRBJ2-1
cdr3_length: 14
v_call: TRBV19

cdr3_aa: CSATPGLGQETQYF
j_call: TRBJ2-5
cdr3_length: 14
v_call: TRBV20-1

cdr3_aa: CASSYTTRSGANYGYTF
j_call: TRBJ1-2
cdr3_length: 17
v_call: TRBV6-6

cdr3_aa: CASSPVGSRRNNEQFF
j_call: TRBJ2-1
cdr3_length: 16
v_call: TRBV7-9

cdr3_aa: CASSFRVGTEETQYF
j_call: TRBJ2-5
cdr3_length: 15
v_call: TRBV7-2

cdr3_aa: CASSQGPATNEKLFF
j_call: TRBJ1-4
cdr3_length: 15
v_call: TRBV4-3

cdr3_aa: CASSLPGQGAKPQHF
j_call: TRBJ1-5
cdr3_length: 15
v_call: TRBV28

cdr3_aa: CASSGLAGALVEQFF
j_call: TRBJ2-1
cdr3_length: 15
v_call: TRBV6-1